Listed below are T cell receptor beta chains from one sample, sequenced in a study of control samples from healthy donors and cancer patients. This table comes from immunoSEQ multiplex PCR, and its TCRdb copy is limited to in-frame clones, with some not included. Of approximately 170,000 clones detected, over 85% appear once; the ten largest clones hold roughly 4.3%. Material for sequencing was blood. The source is a woman between 55 and 75 years old in good health. Each CDR3 is given with its conserved first and last residue. Fields, in order: D gene, CDR3 length, J gene, clone size, V gene, CDR3 protein, CDR3 DNA. A D gene is named only where the DNA matches it firmly. Clone size is stated in some rows and not others, as once, few, many or a class when expanded.

d_gene: NA; len: 20; j_gene: TRBJ1-3; abundance: NA; v_gene: TRBV5-1; CDR3aa: CASSLAGFIERGSSGNTIYF; CDR3nt: TGCGCCAGCAGCTTGGCCGGATTCATCGAAAGGGGGTCCTCTGGAAACACCATATATTTT
d_gene: TRBD1; len: 16; j_gene: TRBJ1-1; abundance: once; v_gene: TRBV6-6; CDR3aa: CASSQPTGGINTEAFF; CDR3nt: TGTGCCAGCAGTCAACCCACAGGGGGGATTAACACTGAAGCTTTCTTT
d_gene: TRBD1; len: 15; j_gene: TRBJ1-3; abundance: NA; v_gene: TRBV10-3; CDR3aa: CATSTGDYSGNTIYF; CDR3nt: TGTGCCACCAGTACAGGGGATTACTCTGGAAACACCATATATTTT
d_gene: NA; len: 15; j_gene: TRBJ1-3; abundance: NA; v_gene: TRBV4-3; CDR3aa: CASSPDRTSGNTIYF; CDR3nt: TGCGCCAGCAGCCCAGACAGGACCTCTGGAAACACCATATATTTT
d_gene: NA; len: 14; j_gene: TRBJ1-3; abundance: NA; v_gene: TRBV15; CDR3aa: CATSSQSSGNTIYF; CDR3nt: TGTGCCACCAGCAGTCAGAGCTCTGGAAACACCATATATTTT
d_gene: NA; len: 14; j_gene: TRBJ1-1; abundance: NA; v_gene: TRBV5-1; CDR3aa: CASSLGTANTEAFF; CDR3nt: TGCGCCAGCAGCTTGGGGACAGCGAACACTGAAGCTTTCTTT
d_gene: TRBD2; len: 19; j_gene: TRBJ2-1; abundance: NA; v_gene: TRBV4-3; CDR3aa: CASSQGAASGGSSYNEQFF; CDR3nt: TGCGCCAGCAGCCAAGGGGCGGCTAGCGGGGGGAGCTCCTACAATGAGCAGTTCTTC
d_gene: TRBD1; len: 13; j_gene: TRBJ1-1; abundance: NA; v_gene: TRBV12-3/TRBV12-4; CDR3aa: CASSRTGKTEAFF; CDR3nt: TGTGCCAGCAGCAGGACAGGGAAGACTGAAGCTTTCTTT
d_gene: TRBD1; len: 14; j_gene: TRBJ1-1; abundance: NA; v_gene: TRBV7-9; CDR3aa: CASSSQGVDTEAFF; CDR3nt: TGTGCCAGCAGCTCGCAGGGGGTGGACACTGAAGCTTTCTTT
d_gene: NA; len: 16; j_gene: TRBJ1-4; abundance: NA; v_gene: TRBV4-2; CDR3aa: CASSQNEGATNEKLFF; CDR3nt: TGTGCCAGCAGCCAAAATGAGGGGGCAACTAATGAAAAACTGTTTTTT
d_gene: NA; len: 13; j_gene: TRBJ1-1; abundance: once; v_gene: TRBV5-1; CDR3aa: CASSLQLGQEAFF; CDR3nt: TGCGCCAGCAGCTTGCAGCTTGGACAAGAAGCTTTCTTT
d_gene: NA; len: 14; j_gene: TRBJ1-2; abundance: NA; v_gene: TRBV6-5; CDR3aa: CASRSWGPEYGYTF; CDR3nt: TGTGCCAGCAGATCTTGGGGTCCAGAGTATGGCTACACCTTC
d_gene: NA; len: 16; j_gene: TRBJ2-1; abundance: NA; v_gene: TRBV4-3; CDR3aa: CASRPEGSSSYNEQFF; CDR3nt: TGCGCCAGCAGGCCTGAAGGTTCGAGCTCCTACAATGAGCAGTTCTTC
d_gene: NA; len: 12; j_gene: TRBJ1-5; abundance: NA; v_gene: TRBV5-6; CDR3aa: CASSRSNQPQHF; CDR3nt: TGTGCCAGCAGCCGGAGCAATCAGCCCCAGCATTTT
d_gene: TRBD1; len: 14; j_gene: TRBJ1-5; abundance: NA; v_gene: TRBV6-5; CDR3aa: CASRGTGGNQPQHF; CDR3nt: TGTGCCAGCAGAGGGACAGGGGGCAATCAGCCCCAGCATTTT
d_gene: NA; len: 17; j_gene: TRBJ1-1; abundance: NA; v_gene: TRBV27; CDR3aa: CASSLGRGVLMNTEAFF; CDR3nt: TGTGCCAGCAGTTTAGGGAGGGGAGTCCTTATGAACACTGAAGCTTTCTTT
d_gene: TRBD2; len: 18; j_gene: TRBJ2-1; abundance: NA; v_gene: TRBV4-3; CDR3aa: CASSPTGLAGGYYNEQFF; CDR3nt: TGCGCCAGCAGCCCCACCGGACTAGCGGGGGGCTACTACAATGAGCAGTTCTTC
d_gene: NA; len: 15; j_gene: TRBJ2-6; abundance: few; v_gene: TRBV29-1; CDR3aa: CSVDAPFGGANVLTF; CDR3nt: TGCAGCGTTGACGCTCCCTTTGGTGGGGCCAACGTCCTGACTTTC
d_gene: NA; len: 16; j_gene: TRBJ2-7; abundance: NA; v_gene: TRBV4-3; CDR3aa: CASSAYRSGGRGEQYF; CDR3nt: TGCGCCAGCAGCGCATACCGGTCCGGGGGAAGGGGCGAGCAGTACTTC
d_gene: TRBD1; len: 15; j_gene: TRBJ1-6; abundance: NA; v_gene: TRBV5-1; CDR3aa: CASSPDRVINSPLHF; CDR3nt: TGCGCCAGCAGCCCGGACAGGGTAATTAATTCACCCCTCCACTTT
d_gene: NA; len: 13; j_gene: TRBJ1-2; abundance: NA; v_gene: TRBV19; CDR3aa: CASSIISGRSYTF; CDR3nt: TGTGCCAGTAGTATAATCTCGGGACGAAGCTACACCTTC
d_gene: TRBD1; len: 15; j_gene: TRBJ2-7; abundance: NA; v_gene: TRBV2; CDR3aa: CASSSRTGGPNEQYF; CDR3nt: TGTGCCAGCAGTAGCAGGACAGGGGGTCCGAACGAGCAGTACTTC
d_gene: NA; len: 14; j_gene: TRBJ1-2; abundance: NA; v_gene: TRBV6-5; CDR3aa: CAGSQHKDSYGYTF; CDR3nt: TGTGCCGGCAGTCAACACAAAGACTCCTATGGCTACACCTTC
d_gene: TRBD1; len: 16; j_gene: TRBJ1-3; abundance: NA; v_gene: TRBV5-1; CDR3aa: CASSDPGQGSGNTIYF; CDR3nt: TGCGCCAGCAGCGACCCGGGACAGGGATCTGGAAACACCATATATTTT
d_gene: TRBD2; len: 15; j_gene: TRBJ2-1; abundance: NA; v_gene: TRBV12-5; CDR3aa: CASGLDRRGVNEQFF; CDR3nt: TGTGCTAGTGGTTTGGATCGACGGGGGGTCAATGAGCAGTTCTTC
d_gene: TRBD1; len: 15; j_gene: TRBJ1-5; abundance: NA; v_gene: TRBV6-2/TRBV6-3; CDR3aa: CASSYRGGSDQPQHF; CDR3nt: TGTGCCAGCAGTTACAGAGGGGGCTCGGATCAGCCCCAGCATTTT
d_gene: NA; len: 14; j_gene: TRBJ1-2; abundance: NA; v_gene: TRBV2; CDR3aa: CASGAPLVTDGYTF; CDR3nt: TGTGCCAGCGGAGCGCCTCTTGTAACCGATGGCTACACCTTC